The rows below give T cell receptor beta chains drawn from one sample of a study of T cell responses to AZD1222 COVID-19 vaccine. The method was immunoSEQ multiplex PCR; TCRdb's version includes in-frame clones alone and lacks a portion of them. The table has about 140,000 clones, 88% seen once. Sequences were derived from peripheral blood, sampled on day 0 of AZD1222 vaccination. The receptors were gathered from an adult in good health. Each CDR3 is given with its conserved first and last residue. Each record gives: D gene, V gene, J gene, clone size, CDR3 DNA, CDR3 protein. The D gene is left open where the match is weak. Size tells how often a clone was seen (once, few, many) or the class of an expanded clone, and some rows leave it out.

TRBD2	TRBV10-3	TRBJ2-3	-	TGTGCCATCAGAGGACTAGCGGGCACAGATACGCAGTATTTT	CAIRGLAGTDTQYF
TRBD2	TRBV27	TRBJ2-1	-	TGTGCCAGCAGTTGGGGACTAGCGGGGTACAATGAGCAGTTCTTC	CASSWGLAGYNEQFF
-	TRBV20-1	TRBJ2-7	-	TGCAGTGCTAGAGTCAGCTCCGAGCAGTACTTC	CSARVSSEQYF
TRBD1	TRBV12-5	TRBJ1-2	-	TGTGCTAGTGGTTTGACAGGGGCGCCCTATGGCTACACCTTC	CASGLTGAPYGYTF
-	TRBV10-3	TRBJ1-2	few	TGTGCCATCGGGGACACGAACTATGGCTACACCTTC	CAIGDTNYGYTF
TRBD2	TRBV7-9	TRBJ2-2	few	TGTGCCAGCAGCTTATCTAGCGGGAGATCTGGGGAGCTGTTTTTT	CASSLSSGRSGELFF
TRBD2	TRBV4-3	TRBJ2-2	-	TGCGCCAGCGGAAAGCGGGAGGGCCGAACCGGGGAGCTGTTTTTT	CASGKREGRTGELFF
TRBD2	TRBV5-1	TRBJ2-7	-	TGCGCCAGCAGCTTGAGGCTAGCGGGAGGTGAGCAGTACTTC	CASSLRLAGGEQYF
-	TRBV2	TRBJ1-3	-	TGTGCCAGCAGCTCCCCCGGGGCCTCGATCTCTGGAAACACCATATATTTT	CASSSPGASISGNTIYF
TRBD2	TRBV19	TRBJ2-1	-	TGTGCCAGTAGGGAGGGGACTAGCGCCAATGAGCAGTTCTTC	CASREGTSANEQFF
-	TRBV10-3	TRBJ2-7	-	TGTGCCATCAGTGAATTTGACGAGCAGTACTTC	CAISEFDEQYF
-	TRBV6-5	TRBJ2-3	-	TGTGCCACCTGGTCAGGGGCCGCCGGGGATACGCAGTATTTT	CATWSGAAGDTQYF
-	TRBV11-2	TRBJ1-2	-	TGTGCCAGCAGCTTAGCCCTACCCCAGGGCCGGCTGTATGGCTACACCTTC	CASSLALPQGRLYGYTF
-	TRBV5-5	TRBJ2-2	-	TGTGCCACCTTGGGGGGCCCCGGGGAGCTGTTTTTT	CATLGGPGELFF
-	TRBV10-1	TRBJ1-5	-	TGCGCCAGCAGTGAGTCGGGGGGTCAGCCCCAGCATTTT	CASSESGGQPQHF
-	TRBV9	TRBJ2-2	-	TGTGCCAGCAGCCCGTTATCTAGCGTTACCGGGGAGCTGTTTTTT	CASSPLSSVTGELFF
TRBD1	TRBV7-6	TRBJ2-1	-	TGTGCCAGCAGTCCTGGGACAGCCGGAGTCAATGAGCAGTTCTTC	CASSPGTAGVNEQFF
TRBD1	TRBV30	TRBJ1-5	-	TGTGCCTGGAGTGGGGACAGGGGAACCAATCAGCCCCAGCATTTT	CAWSGDRGTNQPQHF
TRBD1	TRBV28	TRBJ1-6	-	TGTGCCAGCAGTTGGGGACAGGGGAATTCACCCCTCCACTTT	CASSWGQGNSPLHF
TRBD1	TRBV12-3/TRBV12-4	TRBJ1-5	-	TGTGCCAGCGGACAGGGGGCAGATCAGCCCCAGCATTTT	CASGQGADQPQHF
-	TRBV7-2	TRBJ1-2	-	TGTGCCAGCAGCTTAGGCTGGACAAGGGACTATGGCTACACCTTC	CASSLGWTRDYGYTF
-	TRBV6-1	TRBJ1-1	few	TGTGCCAGCAGTGAGGGGGCGCACACTGAAGCTTTCTTT	CASSEGAHTEAFF
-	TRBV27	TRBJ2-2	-	TGTGCCAGCAGTTTTTGGTCCCCACAAAACACCGGGGAGCTGTTTTTT	CASSFWSPQNTGELFF
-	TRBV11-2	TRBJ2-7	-	TGTGCCAGCAGCGCTATCGTACGGCTCTACGAGCAGTACTTC	CASSAIVRLYEQYF
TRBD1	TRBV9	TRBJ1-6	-	TGTGCCAGCAGACCTGGGACAGGGCTTTCACCCCTCCACTTT	CASRPGTGLSPLHF
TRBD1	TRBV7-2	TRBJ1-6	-	TGTGCCAGCAGCCCGACAGGGGATAATTCACCCCTCCACTTT	CASSPTGDNSPLHF
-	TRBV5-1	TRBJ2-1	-	TGCGCCAGCAAGGAAACGGGCCAAAGGTACAATGAGCAGTTCTTC	CASKETGQRYNEQFF
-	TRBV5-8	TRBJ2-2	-	TGTGCCAGCAGCTTGGTGGTGAGAAATACCGGGGAGCTGTTTTTT	CASSLVVRNTGELFF
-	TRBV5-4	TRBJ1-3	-	TGTGCCAGCAGCTTTGGAACCGGGCCTGGGAACACCATATATTTT	CASSFGTGPGNTIYF
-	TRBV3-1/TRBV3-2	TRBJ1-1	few	TGTGCCAGCAGCCAAGAGTTAACAGGAATGAACACTGAAGCTTTCTTT	CASSQELTGMNTEAFF
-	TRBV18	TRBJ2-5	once	TGTGCCAGCTCACCATCGGTCTCCGAGACCCAGTACTTC	CASSPSVSETQYF